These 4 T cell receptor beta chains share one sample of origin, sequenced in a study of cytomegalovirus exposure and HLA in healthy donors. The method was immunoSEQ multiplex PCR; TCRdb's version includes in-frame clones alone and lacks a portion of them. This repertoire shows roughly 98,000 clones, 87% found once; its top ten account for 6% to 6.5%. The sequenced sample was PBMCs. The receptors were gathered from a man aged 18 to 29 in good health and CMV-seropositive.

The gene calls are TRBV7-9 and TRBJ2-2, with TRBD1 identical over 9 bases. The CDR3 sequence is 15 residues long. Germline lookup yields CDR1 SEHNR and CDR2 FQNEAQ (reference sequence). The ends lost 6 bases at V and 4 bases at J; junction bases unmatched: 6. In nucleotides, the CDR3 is TGTGCCAGCAGACAGGGGGCTGGTTTCACCGGGGAGCTGTTTTTT. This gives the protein CASRQGAGFTGELFF.

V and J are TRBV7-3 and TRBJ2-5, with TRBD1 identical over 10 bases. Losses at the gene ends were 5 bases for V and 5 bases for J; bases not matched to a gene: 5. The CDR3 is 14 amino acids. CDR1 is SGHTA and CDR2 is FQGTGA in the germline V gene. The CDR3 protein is CASSRRGQGETQYF. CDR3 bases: TGTGCCAGCAGCCGAAGGGGACAGGGGGAGACCCAGTACTTC.

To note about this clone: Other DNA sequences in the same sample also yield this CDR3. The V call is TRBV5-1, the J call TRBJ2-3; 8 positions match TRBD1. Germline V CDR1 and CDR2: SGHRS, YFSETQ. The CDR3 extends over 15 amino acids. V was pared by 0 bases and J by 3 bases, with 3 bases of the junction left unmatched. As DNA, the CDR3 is TGCGCCAGCAGCTTGGGGACAGGGCGGACAGATACGCAGTATTTT. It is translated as CASSLGTGRTDTQYF.

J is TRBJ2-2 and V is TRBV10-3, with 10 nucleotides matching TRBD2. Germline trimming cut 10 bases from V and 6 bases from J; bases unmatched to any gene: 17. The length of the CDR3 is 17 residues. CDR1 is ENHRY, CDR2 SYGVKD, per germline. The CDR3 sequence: CATQLTSGIQLAGELFF. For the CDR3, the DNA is TGTGCCACTCAACTAACTAGCGGGATTCAGTTGGCCGGGGAGCTGTTTTTT.